The present T cell receptor (beta chain) was sequenced within a study of cytomegalovirus exposure and HLA in healthy donors. Vbeta (60) and Jbeta (13) primers were used in the PCR. Repertoires were generated with immunoSEQ multiplex PCR, while TCRdb's copy carries only in-frame clones and drops some. The sample yields more than 90,000 clones, around three quarters seen once. Whole-study findings and limits: Another analysis was done later, and it associated 16,951 TCR beta sequences with HLA alleles at 0.05 false discovery rate. Several of the most significant clusters appeared, in a later analysis, to be linked to common viral pathogens. A few V segments could not be told apart, such as TRBV6-2 and TRBV6-3, and were left out. In a later analysis, a missense DCLRE1C variant was linked to TCR beta V- and J-gene trimming.

This clone was seen a handful of times. As yet, its antigen is unknown. Germline V CDR1 and CDR2: ENHRY, SYGVKD. This CDR3 has 15 residues. V was trimmed by 3 bases and J by 3 bases, leaving 12 bases between them. This TCR derives from a man aged 25-45 years in good health and CMV-seronegative. The chain joins TRBV10-3 to TRBJ1-5; maybe TRBD1 (5 bases). The specimen sequenced was PBMCs. CDR3 nucleotides: TGTGCCATCAGTGAACAGCAAGGGGTCAATCAGCCCCAGCATTTT. Translation gives CAISEQQGVNQPQHF.